The 18 T cell receptor beta chains below come from one sample, sequenced in a study of cytomegalovirus exposure and HLA in healthy donors. It was with 60 Vbeta and 13 Jbeta primers that the PCR ran. Clones were read by immunoSEQ multiplex PCR, and TCRdb kept only the in-frame ones, dropping some. The sample carries more than 150,000 clones, over 75% recorded once. Input material: PBMCs. These receptors were taken from a man aged 35 to 55 in good health and CMV-seropositive.

This chain connects TRBV9 to TRBJ2-1; D possibly corresponds to TRBD1 (5 bases). The V end was cut by 0 bases, the J end by 5 bases, with 12 bases between. Per the germline V gene, CDR1 is SGDLS and CDR2 is YYNGEE. This CDR3 comprises 15 residues. The CDR3 is CASSVDRPFDNEQFF. CDR3 nucleotides: TGTGCCAGCAGCGTAGACAGGCCTTTCGACAATGAGCAGTTCTTC.

V is TRBV19 and J is TRBJ2-7; weak D call: TRBD1 (6 bases). The V and J ends lost 3 bases and 4 bases respectively, with 13 bases between them. Germline loops: CDR1 LNHDA, CDR2 SQIVND (reference sequence). This CDR3 is 14 amino acids long. The CDR3 region is CASSIALGAYEQYF. CDR3 coding DNA: TGTGCCAGTAGTATCGCCCTGGGGGCTTACGAGCAGTACTTC. Full variable domain (outside the CDR3, taken from reference TRBV19 and TRBJ2-7): DGGITQSPKYLFRKEGQNVTLSCEQNLNHDAMYWYRQDPGQGLRLIYYSQIVNDFQKGDIAEGYSVSREKKESFPLTVTSAQKNPTAFYLCASSIALGAYEQYFGPGTRLTVT.

This chain connects TRBV11-3 to TRBJ2-2; TRBD1 matches at 11 bases. The CDR3 contains 16 residues. Germline assignment: CDR1 SGHNT and CDR2 YENEEA. The trim removed 4 bases at V and 5 bases at J, leaving 6 bases unmatched. Here the CDR3 reads CASSSAGTGGTGELFF. The CDR3 region has the DNA TGTGCCAGCAGCTCGGCCGGGACAGGGGGAACCGGGGAGCTGTTTTTT.

The V and J genes are TRBV2 and TRBJ2-4; no clear D. With 4 bases removed from V and 6 bases from J, the gap between germline ends came to 7 bases. The CDR3 is 12 residues long. CDR1 and CDR2 (germline): SNHLY, FYNNEI. Here the CDR3 DNA reads TGTGCCAGCAGTGGGGCAGGAAACATTCAGTACTTC. Translation gives CASSGAGNIQYF.

Here the CDR3 reads CASSPPATNEKLFF. As DNA, the CDR3 is TGTGCCAGCTCACCCCCCGCAACTAATGAAAAACTGTTTTTT. This chain uses TRBV18 with TRBJ1-4; no firm D call. CDR1 is KGHSH, CDR2 LQKENI, per germline. Trimming pared 3 bases from V and 0 bases from J, leaving 5 bases between. The CDR3 has 14 amino acids.

The CDR3 bases are TGTGCCAGCAGTTTCCCAGGACAGTTTTACGAGCAGTACTTC. It codes for CASSFPGQFYEQYF. This chain uses TRBV28 with TRBJ2-7; D is possibly TRBD1 (6 bases). CDR3 length equals 14 residues. V was cut by 3 bases and J by 4 bases, with 13 bases left in between. The germline V gene has CDR1 MDHEN and CDR2 SYDVKM. The full variable domain, with the rest looked up from reference TRBV28 and TRBJ2-7, is DVKVTQSSRYLVKRTGEKVFLECVQDMDHENMFWYRQDPGLGLRLIYFSYDVKMKEKGDIPEGYSVSREKKERFSLILESASTNQTSMYLCASSFPGQFYEQYFGPGTRLTVT.

The chain has TRBV4-2 and TRBJ2-2; TRBD2 aligns across 13 bases. Germline loops: CDR1 LGHNA, CDR2 YNFKEQ. The CDR3 is made up of 16 amino acids. The J segment lost 1 base and the V segment lost 4 bases, leaving 0 bases of the junction unmatched. CDR3 loop: CASSRTSGGNTGELFF. In DNA, the CDR3 is TGTGCCAGCAGCCGGACTAGCGGGGGGAACACCGGGGAGCTGTTTTTT.

This clone was detected a few times. The V call is TRBV10-1, the J call TRBJ1-3; tentatively, D is TRBD1 (5 bases). CDR1 WNHNN and CDR2 SYGVQD come from the germline V gene (reference sequence). Trimming took 4 bases from V and 0 from J, leaving 10 bases between them. This CDR3 comprises 15 residues. CDR3 amino acids: CASSGQINSGNTIYF. The CDR3 bases are TGCGCCAGCAGTGGACAGATAAACTCTGGAAACACCATATATTTT.

The chain joins TRBV9 to TRBJ1-2; no firm D call. CDR1 and CDR2 from the germline V gene are SGDLS and YYNGEE. The CDR3 is 15 amino acids. The V and J ends lost 3 bases and 8 bases respectively, with 20 bases between them. CDR3 residues: CASSGFRTLLQGYTF. The CDR3 nucleotides read TGTGCCAGCAGCGGATTTAGAACCCTCCTGCAAGGCTACACCTTC.

Only one count was recorded for this clone. This chain uses TRBV5-1 with TRBJ2-2, with D maybe TRBD2 (6 bases). CDR1 and CDR2 (germline): SGHRS, YFSETQ. V lost 7 bases, J lost 2 bases, and 15 bases lay in between. The CDR3 is 15 amino acids. The CDR3 DNA follows: TGCGCCAGCTCTCGCCAGCGGGCCAACACCGGGGAGCTGTTTTTT. Its protein product is CASSRQRANTGELFF.

V and J are TRBV11-1 and TRBJ1-1; 8 bases are a match to TRBD1. The CDR3 covers 14 residues. Germline V lookup: CDR1 SGHAT, CDR2 FQDESV (reference sequence). J was trimmed by 4 bases and V by 6 bases; bases with no gene match: 7. CDR3 sequence: CASRHQGAGTEAFF. CDR3 in DNA: TGTGCCAGCAGGCACCAGGGGGCGGGCACTGAAGCTTTCTTT.

This chain joins TRBV5-1 and TRBJ1-2, with D uncertain. From germline, CDR1 is SGHRS and CDR2 YFSETQ. This CDR3 is 12 amino acids long. The V and J ends lost 0 bases and 10 bases respectively, with 10 bases between them. The DNA of the CDR3 is TGCGCCAGCAGCTTGGAAAGAGATGACTACACCTTC. This encodes CASSLERDDYTF.

The rearrangement joins TRBV5-6 to TRBJ1-1; D remains ambiguous. Trimming took off 4 bases at V and 5 bases at J, with 12 bases between the two ends. Germline lookup yields CDR1 SGHDT and CDR2 YYEEEE. CDR3 length: 13 amino acids. The CDR3 here is CASSHPLETEAFF. For the CDR3, the DNA is TGTGCCAGCAGCCATCCGCTTGAGACTGAAGCTTTCTTT.

To note about this clone: Within the sample, other DNA sequences also encode this same CDR3. The chain combines TRBV27 with TRBJ1-1, with D perhaps matching TRBD1 (6 bases). CDR1 is MNHEY, CDR2 SMNVEV, per germline (reference sequence). The germline V and J ends were trimmed by 2 bases and 1 base, with 8 bases remaining between them. The CDR3 sequence is 14 residues long. The CDR3 nucleotides are TGTGCCAGCAGTTTAATAGGGGGGAACACTGAAGCTTTCTTT. Protein: CASSLIGGNTEAFF.

V and J are TRBV2 and TRBJ2-1; 10 bases map to TRBD1. There are 15 residues in the CDR3. V lost 6 bases to trimming and J lost 8 bases; unmatched junction nucleotides: 10. The germline V gene encodes CDR1 SNHLY and CDR2 FYNNEI. The CDR3 loop is CASRSQTGGGDEQFF. The CDR3 DNA sequence: TGTGCCAGCAGATCACAGACAGGGGGCGGGGATGAGCAGTTCTTC. The variable domain in full, completed from reference TRBV2 and TRBJ2-1, reads EPEVTQTPSHQVTQMGQEVILRCVPISNHLYFYWYRQILGQKVEFLVSFYNNEISEKSEIFDDQFSVERPDGSNFTLKIRSTKLEDSAMYFCASRSQTGGGDEQFFGPGTRLTVL.

The chain has TRBV19 and TRBJ1-1; 9 bases align to TRBD1. The germline V gene has CDR1 LNHDA and CDR2 SQIVND (reference sequence). After removal of 7 bases from V and 5 bases from J, the junction contained 5 bases not matched to a gene. The CDR3 has 13 amino acids. The CDR3 reads CASKTGGLTEAFF. Written as DNA, the CDR3 is TGTGCCAGTAAGACAGGGGGGCTTACTGAAGCTTTCTTT.

V and J are TRBV19 and TRBJ2-1, with TRBD2 identical over 7 bases. Per the germline V gene, CDR1 is LNHDA and CDR2 is SQIVND (reference sequence). Trimming at V came to 6 bases and at J to 8 bases, leaving 13 bases not matched to a gene. This CDR3 has 15 residues. The CDR3 loop reads CASRPGWGGRDEQFF. The CDR3 nucleotides are TGTGCCAGTAGGCCCGGATGGGGGGGAAGGGATGAGCAGTTCTTC.

The table lists this clone with a few counts. The V gene is TRBV9, the J gene TRBJ1-3; 10 bases map to TRBD1. V gave up 4 bases and J gave up 2 bases; unmatched junction bases: 3. Germline V gene data show CDR1 as SGDLS and CDR2 as YYNGEE. This CDR3 comprises 15 residues. The CDR3 spells CASSKDRGAGNTIYF. The CDR3, as DNA: TGTGCCAGCAGCAAGGACAGGGGGGCTGGAAACACCATATATTTT.